A single sample is the source of the 20 T cell receptor beta chains below, sequenced in a study of beta chain features in type 1 diabetes (dated by TCRdb to between 2018 and 2020). Receptors were amplified or captured by the immunoSEQ multiplex PCR assay. All of the isolated RNA was reverse transcribed with the High Capacity cDNA Reverse Transcription Kit, so expressed TCRB transcripts were sequenced. In TCRdb, the immuneACCESS table is reduced to in-frame sequences with V and J assigned. These tables do not hold every clone; where another copy was compared, an unresolved V gene accounts for under half, and the others remain unexplained. The sample has roughly 41,000 clones on record, roughly 50% of them singletons. The top ten hold 0.72% of the sample. Sequencing was carried out using central memory CD4+ T cells from blood. Source of these receptors: a woman aged 18 to 35 in good health.

This clone occurred many times. V usage is TRBV2 and J usage is TRBJ2-2; TRBD1 matches 10 bases. The CDR3 runs to 15 residues. V was pared by 6 bases and J by 2 bases, with 3 bases of the junction left unmatched. CDR1 and CDR2 from the germline V gene are SNHLY and FYNNEI. The CDR3 region has the DNA TGTGCCAGCAGCGGACAGGGGGGAAACACCGGGGAGCTGTTTTTT. It yields the protein CASSGQGGNTGELFF.

The chain uses TRBV5-1 and TRBJ1-1; the match to TRBD1 covers 10 bases. The CDR3 runs 17 residues. V lost 6 bases and J lost 4; bases outside the gene matches: 15. Germline CDR1 reads SGHRS; CDR2 reads YFSETQ. The CDR3 nucleotides are TGCGCCAGCAAAGACCTGACAGGGGGCCCTGTTGGCACTGAAGCTTTCTTT. As protein: CASKDLTGGPVGTEAFF.

This chain uses TRBV6-1 with TRBJ1-3; tentatively, D is TRBD1 (5 bases). The CDR3 loop spans 15 amino acids. The germline gives CDR1 MNHNS, CDR2 SASEGT. V gave up 5 bases and J gave up 0 bases, with 11 bases separating them. CDR3 residues: CASSPQVLSGNTIYF. The DNA for the CDR3 is TGTGCCAGCAGTCCACAGGTACTCTCTGGAAACACCATATATTTT.

CDR3 nucleotide sequence: TGTGCCTGGAGTAGGGACAGCTCCTCATTTTACCAGTTCTTC. This sequence encodes CAWSRDSSSFYQFF. The genes are TRBV30 and TRBJ2-1; TRBD1 aligns across 7 bases. Germline CDR1 and CDR2: GTSNPN and SVGIG (reference sequence). This CDR3 has 14 amino acids. J was trimmed by 13 bases and V by 2 bases; bases with no gene match: 14.

V and J are TRBV6-5 and TRBJ2-7, with a weak D call TRBD2 (5 bases). V was clipped by 0 bases and J by 2 bases, with 11 bases between them. Germline assignment: CDR1 MNHEY and CDR2 SVGAGI. The CDR3 totals 15 residues. Here the CDR3 reads CASSYSRPGTYEQYF. CDR3 DNA: TGTGCCAGCAGTTACTCGAGGCCGGGAACCTACGAGCAGTACTTC.

A note on this clone: Relative to the germline gene, one junction end is altered; a read error may explain this. In nucleotides, the CDR3 is TGTGCCAGCTCACCACCGGGACAGCAGTTGGGCCCCAGCTCCTACGGGCAGTACTTC. Protein product: CASSPPGQQLGPSSYGQYF. V usage is TRBV18 and J usage is TRBJ2-7; TRBD1 matches at 7 bases. This CDR3 has 19 amino acids. Germline values: CDR1 KGHSH, CDR2 LQKENI.

The rearrangement joins TRBV5-5 to TRBJ2-5; 7 bases fit TRBD2. From germline, CDR1 is SGHKS and CDR2 YYEKEE (reference sequence). V dropped 2 bases and J dropped 2; count of bases not matched to a gene: 6. The CDR3 runs 15 residues. The CDR3 DNA reads as TGTGCCAGCAGCTTATCTAGCGGAGTTCAAGAGACCCAGTACTTC. Translating gives CASSLSSGVQETQYF.

The J gene is TRBJ2-5, the V gene TRBV6-1, with TRBD2 identical over 7 bases. The CDR3 is made up of 16 amino acids. V lost 0 bases, J lost 1 base, and 5 bases stayed unmatched. CDR1 MNHNS and CDR2 SASEGT come from the germline V gene. The CDR3 coding sequence is TGTGCCAGCAGTGAAGCTTGGGGGGGACTCCAAGAGACCCAGTACTTC. Amino acid sequence: CASSEAWGGLQETQYF.

This chain links TRBV5-4 with TRBJ1-2, with D possibly TRBD1 on 5 matching bases. The CDR3 is 15 residues long. Deletions cut 0 bases from V and 8 bases from J, with 17 bases between. Looked up from germline, CDR1 is SGHNT and CDR2 is YYREEE (reference sequence). The CDR3 reads CASSLATGVVYGYTF. The CDR3 nucleotides read TGTGCCAGCAGCTTGGCTACAGGAGTGGTCTACGGCTACACCTTC.

The rearrangement joins TRBV10-3 to TRBJ1-5; 8 positions agree with TRBD1. The junction had 5 bases not matched to a gene; V was cut back by 3 bases and J by 4 bases. CDR1 and CDR2 from the germline V gene are ENHRY and SYGVKD. There are 15 residues in the CDR3. In DNA form, the CDR3 reads TGTGCCATCAGTGATCGAGACAGGGGTAATCAGCCCCAGCATTTT. Encoded protein: CAISDRDRGNQPQHF.

The V call is TRBV6-4, the J call TRBJ2-1, with 10 positions matching TRBD2. The CDR3 runs to 17 residues. Germline trimming cut 5 bases from V and 5 bases from J; bases unmatched to any gene: 12. Germline-derived CDR1 and CDR2 are MRHNA and SNTAGT. CDR3 loop: CASSQVSGRSSHNEQFF. Here the CDR3 DNA reads TGTGCCAGCAGTCAGGTTAGCGGGAGGTCTTCCCACAATGAGCAGTTCTTC.

The genes are TRBV15 and TRBJ1-5; a weak D match, TRBD1 (5 bases). The CDR3 loop spans 16 amino acids. The ends were cut back, 2 bases at V and 5 bases at J, with 16 bases in the middle. From germline, CDR1 is LNHNV and CDR2 YYDKDF (reference sequence). CDR3 in DNA: TGTGCCACCAGCAGAAGCGGGACCCCGGGCGATCAGCCCCAGCATTTT. The encoded protein is CATSRSGTPGDQPQHF.

This clone was detected a few times. CDR3 loop: CASSISSPTDTQYF. The CDR3 DNA sequence: TGTGCCAGTAGTATCTCGTCCCCCACAGATACGCAGTATTTT. The chain uses TRBV19 and TRBJ2-3; no reliable D call. Germline V gene sequence: CDR1 LNHDA, CDR2 SQIVND (reference sequence). There are 14 residues in the CDR3. Trimming removed 3 bases at V and 2 bases at J, with 9 bases between.

This chain connects TRBV18 to TRBJ2-7; 8 nucleotides match TRBD1. J was trimmed by 4 bases and V by 0 bases; bases with no gene match: 5. This CDR3 region has 15 residues. The germline CDR1 and CDR2 sequences are KGHSH and LQKENI. The CDR3 DNA sequence: TGTGCCAGCTCACCACCGTCTCGACAGGGGTACGAGCAGTACTTC. Translation: CASSPPSRQGYEQYF.

V usage is TRBV7-9 and J usage is TRBJ2-7; 8 nucleotides line up with TRBD2. V gave up 6 bases and J gave up 5 bases; unmatched junction bases: 15. There are 16 residues in the CDR3. Germline V lookup: CDR1 SEHNR, CDR2 FQNEAQ (reference sequence). CDR3 sequence reads: CASRKLAGLTLHEQYF. CDR3 DNA: TGTGCCAGCAGAAAGCTAGCGGGTCTAACCCTCCACGAGCAGTACTTC.

The V gene is TRBV7-8, the J gene TRBJ2-2; possible D gene TRBD1, 6 bases. The CDR3 is 15 amino acids. V was clipped by 3 bases and J by 10 bases, with 18 bases between them. Per germline, CDR1 SGHVS and CDR2 FQNEAQ. The CDR3 loop is CASSLQGRPHVELFF. The CDR3 nucleotides read TGTGCCAGCAGCTTGCAGGGGCGGCCCCACGTGGAGCTGTTTTTT.

The V call is TRBV23-1, the J call TRBJ2-5; TRBD2 might be the D (5 bases). TRBV23-1 is designated an ORF whose function remains uncertain. The CDR3 loop spans 17 amino acids. V was trimmed by 5 bases and J by 4 bases, leaving 23 bases between them. The CDR3 protein is CASSIRFFLGVGETQYF. The CDR3 bases are TGCGCCAGCAGTATCCGTTTTTTTCTCGGGGTCGGAGAGACCCAGTACTTC.

The V and J genes are TRBV18 and TRBJ2-5, with 7 bases lining up with TRBD1. The trim removed 8 bases at V and 5 bases at J, leaving 8 bases unmatched. The CDR3 is made up of 13 amino acids. The germline gives CDR1 KGHSH, CDR2 LQKENI. The CDR3 DNA sequence: TGTGCCAGCGCACAGGGGCGGCGGGAGACCCAGTACTTC. Its protein product is CASAQGRRETQYF.

With regard to this clone: This sample also contains other DNA sequences that code for the same CDR3. The chain joins TRBV14 to TRBJ1-2; unclear D gene. The CDR3 has 13 amino acids. Trimming removed 1 base at V and 0 bases at J, with 3 bases between. From germline, CDR1 is SGHDN and CDR2 FVKESK. CDR3 DNA: TGTGCCAGCAGCCAAGGAGCTAACTATGGCTACACCTTC. Translation gives CASSQGANYGYTF.

The V call is TRBV6-1, the J call TRBJ1-5; D gene unclear. The CDR3 is 13 residues long. V shed 8 bases and J shed 2 bases, with 10 bases lying between them. Looked up from germline, CDR1 is MNHNS and CDR2 is SASEGT. The CDR3 DNA reads as TGTGCCAGCTCTTCCGGGGGCAATCAGCCCCAGCATTTT. This codes for CASSSGGNQPQHF.